A selection of T cell receptor beta chains follows, all from one sample in a study of blood T cell repertoires in COVID-19. The repertoire was sequenced with immunoSEQ multiplex PCR; TCRdb's copy has only in-frame clones and lacks some. The sample lists around 64,000 clones, about 66% occurring once. The sample taken for sequencing was PBMCs or T cells enriched from blood (not recorded which). These receptors were obtained from an older woman who had been exposed to COVID-19. Each CDR3 is given with its conserved first and last residue. The D gene is left open where the match is weak. A row's size may be missing; if present it is once, few, many or a size class.

V gene: TRBV25-1
CDR3 length: 17
J gene: TRBJ2-7
clone size: .
D gene: TRBD1
CDR3 protein: CASSESSMGTGLREQYF
CDR3 DNA: TGTGCCAGCAGTGAATCTTCCATGGGGACAGGGTTGAGGGAGCAGTACTTC

V gene: TRBV18
CDR3 length: 16
J gene: TRBJ1-6
clone size: .
D gene: TRBD1
CDR3 protein: CASSPPTGTGGTPLHF
CDR3 DNA: TGTGCCAGCTCACCACCGACCGGGACAGGGGGCACTCCCCTCCACTTT

V gene: TRBV4-3
CDR3 length: 15
J gene: TRBJ1-1
clone size: .
D gene: TRBD1
CDR3 protein: CASSQGDRVKSEAFF
CDR3 DNA: TGCGCCAGCAGCCAAGGGGACAGGGTTAAATCTGAAGCTTTCTTT

V gene: TRBV3-1/TRBV3-2
CDR3 length: 16
J gene: TRBJ1-5
clone size: .
D gene: .
CDR3 protein: CASSQDLGGTHQPQHF
CDR3 DNA: TGTGCCAGCAGCCAAGATTTGGGGGGAACACATCAGCCCCAGCATTTT

V gene: TRBV28
CDR3 length: 16
J gene: TRBJ1-2
clone size: .
D gene: TRBD1
CDR3 protein: CASSLPGQDFSYGYTF
CDR3 DNA: TGTGCCAGCAGTTTACCTGGACAGGACTTTTCCTATGGCTACACCTTC

V gene: TRBV7-9
CDR3 length: 13
J gene: TRBJ2-7
clone size: .
D gene: TRBD1
CDR3 protein: CASSRTGGYEQYF
CDR3 DNA: TGTGCCAGCAGCCGGACAGGGGGCTACGAGCAGTACTTC

V gene: TRBV2
CDR3 length: 16
J gene: TRBJ1-6
clone size: once
D gene: TRBD1
CDR3 protein: CASSVLRTGNNSPLHF
CDR3 DNA: TGTGCCAGCAGTGTTCTTAGGACAGGCAATAATTCACCCCTCCACTTT

V gene: TRBV4-3
CDR3 length: 16
J gene: TRBJ1-2
clone size: .
D gene: .
CDR3 protein: CASSQDGQNPNYGYTF
CDR3 DNA: TGCGCCAGCAGCCAAGATGGCCAAAACCCTAACTATGGCTACACCTTC

V gene: TRBV24-1
CDR3 length: 11
J gene: TRBJ1-1
clone size: .
D gene: .
CDR3 protein: CATGRGTEAFF
CDR3 DNA: TGTGCCACTGGGCGGGGCACTGAAGCTTTCTTT

V gene: TRBV7-7
CDR3 length: 13
J gene: TRBJ2-7
clone size: .
D gene: TRBD1
CDR3 protein: CASSLGTGYEQYF
CDR3 DNA: TGTGCCAGCAGCCTAGGGACAGGGTACGAGCAGTACTTC

V gene: TRBV11-2
CDR3 length: 11
J gene: TRBJ2-3
clone size: .
D gene: .
CDR3 protein: CASGQTDTQYF
CDR3 DNA: TGTGCCAGCGGGCAGACAGATACGCAGTATTTT

V gene: TRBV11-2
CDR3 length: 13
J gene: TRBJ1-1
clone size: .
D gene: .
CDR3 protein: CASSRGGATEAFF
CDR3 DNA: TGTGCCAGCAGCCGTGGCGGGGCCACTGAAGCTTTCTTT

V gene: TRBV12-3/TRBV12-4
CDR3 length: 13
J gene: TRBJ2-5
clone size: few
D gene: .
CDR3 protein: CASSGQGGETQYF
CDR3 DNA: TGTGCCAGCAGTGGACAGGGAGGGGAGACCCAGTACTTC

V gene: TRBV30
CDR3 length: 15
J gene: TRBJ2-3
clone size: .
D gene: TRBD2
CDR3 protein: CAWSATSGRPDTQYF
CDR3 DNA: TGTGCCTGGAGTGCGACTAGCGGGCGGCCAGATACGCAGTATTTT

V gene: TRBV6-5
CDR3 length: 14
J gene: TRBJ1-6
clone size: .
D gene: .
CDR3 protein: CASSPGGPRSPLHF
CDR3 DNA: TGTGCCAGCAGTCCGGGAGGCCCTCGTTCACCCCTCCACTTT

V gene: TRBV7-8
CDR3 length: 17
J gene: TRBJ2-1
clone size: .
D gene: TRBD2
CDR3 protein: CASSRDSSGRPSNEQFF
CDR3 DNA: TGTGCCAGCAGCCGAGACAGTAGCGGGAGGCCTAGCAATGAGCAGTTCTTC

V gene: TRBV19
CDR3 length: 16
J gene: TRBJ1-1
clone size: .
D gene: TRBD1
CDR3 protein: CASSRDRGLLNTEAFF
CDR3 DNA: TGTGCCAGTAGTAGGGACAGGGGCCTTCTGAACACTGAAGCTTTCTTT

V gene: TRBV9
CDR3 length: 16
J gene: TRBJ1-3
clone size: .
D gene: .
CDR3 protein: CASSAGAGADGNTIYF
CDR3 DNA: TGTGCCAGCAGCGCCGGCGCAGGGGCAGATGGAAACACCATATATTTT

V gene: TRBV28
CDR3 length: 16
J gene: TRBJ1-5
clone size: .
D gene: .
CDR3 protein: CASSLIVFRGSQPQHF
CDR3 DNA: TGTGCCAGCAGTTTGATAGTTTTTAGGGGGTCTCAGCCCCAGCATTTT

V gene: TRBV24-1
CDR3 length: 14
J gene: TRBJ2-5
clone size: .
D gene: .
CDR3 protein: CATSDYPGLGAQYF
CDR3 DNA: TGTGCCACCAGTGATTATCCAGGTTTAGGGGCCCAGTACTTC

V gene: TRBV7-6
CDR3 length: 17
J gene: TRBJ2-2
clone size: .
D gene: TRBD2
CDR3 protein: CASSLESAGGYTGELFF
CDR3 DNA: TGTGCCAGCAGCTTAGAGTCAGCGGGAGGGTACACCGGGGAGCTGTTTTTT

V gene: TRBV4-2
CDR3 length: 16
J gene: TRBJ2-4
clone size: few
D gene: .
CDR3 protein: CASSPSPLAFGSFQYF
CDR3 DNA: TGTGCCAGCAGCCCGTCGCCGCTAGCGTTCGGGAGCTTTCAGTACTTC

V gene: TRBV18
CDR3 length: 14
J gene: TRBJ1-5
clone size: .
D gene: .
CDR3 protein: CASSKTDSNQPQHF
CDR3 DNA: TGTGCCAGCTCAAAAACAGATAGCAATCAGCCCCAGCATTTT

V gene: TRBV7-9
CDR3 length: 14
J gene: TRBJ2-1
clone size: .
D gene: .
CDR3 protein: CASSLVAKRNEQFF
CDR3 DNA: TGTGCCAGCAGCTTAGTTGCTAAGCGTAATGAGCAGTTCTTC

V gene: TRBV5-1
CDR3 length: 18
J gene: TRBJ2-2
clone size: .
D gene: TRBD1
CDR3 protein: CASSFKVGTAANTGELFF
CDR3 DNA: TGCGCCAGCAGCTTCAAAGTCGGGACAGCTGCGAACACCGGGGAGCTGTTTTTT

V gene: TRBV6-5
CDR3 length: 12
J gene: TRBJ2-7
clone size: .
D gene: .
CDR3 protein: CASSSRSVEQYF
CDR3 DNA: TGTGCCAGCAGCTCGCGAAGCGTCGAGCAGTACTTC

V gene: TRBV9
CDR3 length: 15
J gene: TRBJ1-4
clone size: .
D gene: .
CDR3 protein: CASSRGGTYNEKLFF
CDR3 DNA: TGTGCCAGCAGCAGGGGCGGGACTTATAATGAAAAACTGTTTTTT

V gene: TRBV2
CDR3 length: 15
J gene: TRBJ1-3
clone size: once
D gene: TRBD1
CDR3 protein: CASLGQGGLGNTIYF
CDR3 DNA: TGTGCCAGCCTTGGCCAGGGGGGACTTGGAAACACCATATATTTT

V gene: TRBV5-4
CDR3 length: 15
J gene: TRBJ2-7
clone size: .
D gene: TRBD1
CDR3 protein: CASSGTGTGINEQYF
CDR3 DNA: TGTGCCAGCAGCGGAACCGGGACAGGGATCAACGAGCAGTACTTC

V gene: TRBV5-1
CDR3 length: 14
J gene: TRBJ2-5
clone size: .
D gene: TRBD1
CDR3 protein: CASSLAQGEETQYF
CDR3 DNA: TGCGCCAGCAGCTTAGCGCAGGGGGAAGAGACCCAGTACTTC

V gene: TRBV19
CDR3 length: 12
J gene: TRBJ1-2
clone size: .
D gene: .
CDR3 protein: CASTSGRAGYTF
CDR3 DNA: TGTGCCAGTACCTCGGGGAGGGCTGGCTACACCTTC

V gene: TRBV19
CDR3 length: 14
J gene: TRBJ1-5
clone size: .
D gene: TRBD1
CDR3 protein: CASSVQGEGQPQHF
CDR3 DNA: TGTGCCAGTAGTGTACAGGGGGAAGGGCAGCCCCAGCATTTT

V gene: TRBV6-2/TRBV6-3
CDR3 length: 13
J gene: TRBJ1-2
clone size: .
D gene: .
CDR3 protein: CASSRGSGYGYTF
CDR3 DNA: TGTGCCAGCAGCAGAGGTTCGGGCTATGGCTACACCTTC

V gene: TRBV19
CDR3 length: 13
J gene: TRBJ2-3
clone size: few
D gene: TRBD1
CDR3 protein: CASSPGTADTQYF
CDR3 DNA: TGTGCCAGTAGTCCCGGGACAGCAGATACGCAGTATTTT

V gene: TRBV29-1
CDR3 length: 15
J gene: TRBJ1-1
clone size: once
D gene: .
CDR3 protein: CSVEDPLTAGTEAFF
CDR3 DNA: TGCAGCGTTGAAGATCCCTTGACAGCGGGGACTGAAGCTTTCTTT

V gene: TRBV30
CDR3 length: 16
J gene: TRBJ2-7
clone size: .
D gene: TRBD2
CDR3 protein: CAWSVPGLAGSSEQYF
CDR3 DNA: TGTGCCTGGAGTGTACCGGGACTAGCGGGTTCCAGCGAGCAGTACTTC

V gene: TRBV24-1
CDR3 length: 13
J gene: TRBJ2-7
clone size: few
D gene: .
CDR3 protein: CATSEGLNYEQYF
CDR3 DNA: TGTGCCACCAGTGAGGGACTTAACTACGAGCAGTACTTC

V gene: TRBV28
CDR3 length: 15
J gene: TRBJ2-1
clone size: .
D gene: TRBD2
CDR3 protein: CASSGGTSAYNEQFF
CDR3 DNA: TGTGCCAGCAGCGGAGGGACTAGCGCATACAATGAGCAGTTCTTC

V gene: TRBV3-1/TRBV3-2
CDR3 length: 15
J gene: TRBJ2-7
clone size: few
D gene: .
CDR3 protein: CASSEAGDSPSEQYF
CDR3 DNA: TGTGCCAGCAGCGAAGCCGGTGACAGCCCATCCGAGCAGTACTTC

V gene: TRBV4-2
CDR3 length: 18
J gene: TRBJ1-6
clone size: .
D gene: TRBD1
CDR3 protein: CASSQAPPGTGNNSPLHF
CDR3 DNA: TGTGCCAGCAGCCAAGCCCCTCCCGGGACAGGGAATAATTCACCCCTCCACTTT

V gene: TRBV30
CDR3 length: 16
J gene: TRBJ2-5
clone size: .
D gene: .
CDR3 protein: CAWSVKEAQGRETQYF
CDR3 DNA: TGTGCCTGGAGTGTAAAAGAGGCCCAGGGTAGGGAGACCCAGTACTTC

V gene: TRBV11-2
CDR3 length: 11
J gene: TRBJ2-4
clone size: .
D gene: TRBD1
CDR3 protein: CASSLEGQKYF
CDR3 DNA: TGTGCCAGCAGCTTAGAGGGACAGAAGTACTTC

V gene: TRBV29-1
CDR3 length: 13
J gene: TRBJ2-3
clone size: .
D gene: .
CDR3 protein: CSSIRLATDTQYF
CDR3 DNA: TGCAGCAGTATCCGACTTGCAACAGATACGCAGTATTTT